This T cell receptor (beta chain) was found in a study of blood T cells in healthy people across ages. Remarks on this clonotype: Its cognate antigen is unknown.

Study-wide results and caveats: Comparison with aged donors showed that long-lived donors had more naive CD4+ cells and higher diversity. While age rose, TCR beta diversity per million T cells dropped in a roughly linear way.

With a J-beta primer mix and a sample-barcoded 5' primer, a second PCR ran roughly 6 to 11 cycles. TCRdb re-derived calls from the 5' RACE reads in MiXCR, one entry per CDR3 protein. The sample holds about 320,000 distinct CDR3 sequences, 25% to 30% seen once. This CDR3 has 15 residues. CDR1 and CDR2 (germline): DFQATT, SNEGSKA (reference sequence). J was trimmed by 4 bases and V by 1 base; bases with no gene match: 8. Sequenced input: blood. This TCR was recovered from a woman in her seventies in good health. This chain uses TRBV20-1 with TRBJ2-7; TRBD2 matches 9 bases. The CDR3 sequence: CSARATGTSNYEQYF. For the CDR3, the DNA is TGCAGTGCTAGAGCCACCGGGACTAGCAATTACGAGCAGTACTTC.